This TCR beta chain was retrieved from a study of blood T cell repertoires in COVID-19. Study details: From the United States, Italy and Spain came samples of acute and convalescent COVID-19.

Methods used by the authors: From reference gene primer amplification, estimates of nucleated cell counts were derived. Some clones are missing from TCRdb's copy, which holds only in-frame ones; the method was immunoSEQ multiplex PCR. Clone size and V and J calls were adopted from that table, with D and trimming inferred from the DNA. The sample carries under 300,000 clones, around 85% recorded once. Germline V gene sequence: CDR1 MDHEN, CDR2 SYDVKM. Trimming shortened V by 6 bases and J by 3 bases, and 12 bases separated the two germline ends. The CDR3 has 14 amino acids. This chain joins TRBV28 and TRBJ1-5; TRBD1 is a possible D gene (6 bases). The TCR sequence derives from a man in his sixties with acute or convalescent COVID-19. The source material was peripheral blood. The CDR3 loop reads CASSPDRYNQPQHF. CDR3 in DNA: TGTGCCAGCAGCCCTGACAGGTACAATCAGCCCCAGCATTTT.